This T cell receptor (beta chain) originates from a study of technical replicates of blood from several donors. Trimming cost V 4 bases and J 3 bases; bases outside gene matches: 2. This CDR3 is built from 13 residues. Germline lookup yields CDR1 LNHDA and CDR2 SQIVND (reference sequence). Sequencing used immunoSEQ multiplex PCR; TCRdb keeps in-frame clones, though not all of them. Of under 95,000 clones listed, about 94% are singletons. V usage is TRBV19 and J usage is TRBJ2-7; 8 positions agree with TRBD1. This TCR came from a human donor in good health. The sample taken for sequencing was T cells isolated from PBMCs. This CDR3 is CASSNRGSYEQYF. Written as DNA, the CDR3 is TGTGCCAGTAGTAACAGGGGGAGCTACGAGCAGTACTTC.